The 18 T cell receptor beta chains reported below all come from one sample, sequenced in a study of control samples from healthy donors and cancer patients (dated by TCRdb to the early 2020s). The library was produced with the immunoSEQ multiplex PCR assay. This immuneACCESS table, as held by TCRdb, lists in-frame sequences with V and J called but not all clones. Of the missing ones, under half trace to an unresolved V gene in checked studies; the others have no known cause. For this sample the table gives approximately 86,000 clones, of which roughly 86% were detected only once. Around 20% of the sample belongs to the ten largest clones. Sequences were obtained from blood. These receptors came from a man aged 30 to 39 in good health.

The chain combines TRBV30 with TRBJ2-7, with D perhaps matching TRBD2 (6 bases). Germline assignment: CDR1 GTSNPN and CDR2 SVGIG (reference sequence). The CDR3 is 13 amino acids. With 1 base removed from V and 6 bases from J, the gap between germline ends came to 13 bases. Written as DNA, the CDR3 is TGTGCCTGGAGTGGCCTTGGGGGACTCGAGCAGTACGTC. As protein: CAWSGLGGLEQYV.

J is TRBJ2-7 and V is TRBV6-6, with D possibly called TRBD1 or TRBD2 (5 bases each). The V gene lost 5 bases and the J gene lost 6 bases, with 20 bases spanning the gap. The CDR3 totals 15 residues. Per germline, CDR1 MNHNY and CDR2 SVGAGI (reference sequence). CDR3 loop: CASSHTGTALVEQYF. The CDR3 nucleotides read TGTGCCAGCAGTCACACCGGGACCGCTCTTGTCGAGCAGTACTTC.

V gene TRBV19 combines with J gene TRBJ2-2, with TRBD1 matching over 8 bases. Per germline, CDR1 LNHDA and CDR2 SQIVND (reference sequence). V was clipped by 6 bases and J by 5 bases; unmatched bases: 14. The CDR3 covers 17 residues. The DNA of the CDR3 is TGTGCCAGTAGCGCTGGCCCCGGACAGGGTGGGACCGGGGAGCTGTTTTTT. Amino acid sequence: CASSAGPGQGGTGELFF.

In its sample, this clone was seen once. The rearrangement uses TRBV15 and TRBJ2-1, with D hard to call. V was pared by 1 base and J by 0 bases, with 10 bases between. The CDR3 runs to 16 residues. From germline, CDR1 is LNHNV and CDR2 YYDKDF (reference sequence). This CDR3 is CATSRGRGSSYNEQFF. The CDR3 region has the DNA TGTGCCACCAGCAGAGGAAGAGGTAGCTCCTACAATGAGCAGTTCTTC. Looking up the rest from reference TRBV15 and TRBJ2-1 gives the full variable domain: DAMVIQNPRYQVTQFGKPVTLSCSQTLNHNVMYWYQQKSSQAPKLLFHYYDKDFNNEADTPDNFQSRRPNTSFCFLDIRSPGLGDTAMYLCATSRGRGSSYNEQFFGPGTRLTVL.

The chain combines TRBV9 with TRBJ2-7; D gene ambiguous. Per the germline V gene, CDR1 is SGDLS and CDR2 is YYNGEE. The CDR3 is 15 amino acids. V dropped 0 bases and J dropped 3 bases, with 13 bases sitting between them. In DNA form, the CDR3 reads TGTGCCAGCAGCGTAGGCGGAAACAATGGCTACGAGCAGTACTTC. The encoded protein is CASSVGGNNGYEQYF.

This clone turned up a few times. This rearrangement joins TRBV19 to TRBJ1-4; D unresolved. V lost 7 bases and J lost 10, with 13 bases in between. The CDR3 covers 12 residues. Per germline, CDR1 LNHDA and CDR2 SQIVND (reference sequence). CDR3 in DNA: TGTGCCAGTATGGGTGCGGATCGAAAACTGTTTTTT. This translates into CASMGADRKLFF.

This clone was found once. This chain uses TRBV3-1 (or the pseudogene TRBV3-2) with TRBJ2-6; D may be TRBD1 (6 bases). Per the germline V gene, CDR1 is LGHDT and CDR2 is YNNKEL (reference sequence). Trimming cost V 6 bases and J 4 bases, with 13 bases left between them. This CDR3 region has 15 residues. CDR3 loop: CASSPGQSGANVLTF. The CDR3 DNA reads as TGTGCCAGCAGTCCCGGACAGTCAGGGGCCAACGTCCTGACTTTC.

The genes are TRBV10-3 and TRBJ1-4; 10 bases are a match to TRBD1. The junction had 2 bases not matched to a gene; V was cut back by 3 bases and J by 7 bases. Germline CDR1 and CDR2: ENHRY and SYGVKD. The length of the CDR3 is 14 residues. This CDR3 reads CAISEGTGAEKLFF. The CDR3 nucleotides read TGTGCCATCAGTGAAGGGACAGGGGCTGAAAAACTGTTTTTT.

The rearrangement joins TRBV19 to TRBJ1-3, with TRBD1 identical over 9 bases. Trimming at V came to 5 bases and at J to 0 bases, leaving 8 bases not matched to a gene. CDR1 and CDR2 (germline): LNHDA, SQIVND (reference sequence). This CDR3 is built from 17 residues. The DNA for the CDR3 is TGTGCCAGTAGTTCCAAGGGACAGGGCAGCTCTGGAAACACCATATATTTT. Its translation is CASSSKGQGSSGNTIYF.

The CDR3 DNA follows: TGTGCCAGCAGCCAGGCCGGGTCTAAAGAGACCCAGTACTTC. It yields the protein CASSQAGSKETQYF. The J gene is TRBJ2-5, the V gene TRBV3-1 (or the pseudogene TRBV3-2); no clear D gene. V lost 3 bases and J lost 3, with 11 bases in between. The CDR3 covers 14 residues. Germline loops: CDR1 LGHDT, CDR2 YNNKEL (reference sequence).

The rearrangement links TRBV11-3 to TRBJ1-1, with 8 bases fitting TRBD1. With 5 bases clipped from V and 3 bases from J, the junction kept 11 bases outside the gene matches. CDR3 length equals 16 residues. CDR1 is SGHNT, CDR2 YENEEA, per germline. As DNA, the CDR3 is TGTGCCAGCAGCCCCATTCGACAGGGGAGAGACACTGAAGCTTTCTTT. Protein product: CASSPIRQGRDTEAFF.

The chain recombines TRBV27 with TRBJ1-5; the D gene is possibly TRBD1 (5 bases). The CDR3 has 14 residues. V was pared by 2 bases and J by 7 bases, with 12 bases between. Looked up from germline, CDR1 is MNHEY and CDR2 is SMNVEV (reference sequence). Here the CDR3 reads CASSLRRGIQPQHF. DNA for the CDR3: TGTGCCAGCAGTTTACGTCGGGGGATCCAGCCCCAGCATTTT.

The CDR3 DNA reads as TGTGCCAGCAGTGAAGGGGGGCAGGGGGGCGAGCAGTACGTC. It yields the protein CASSEGGQGGEQYV. The chain is built from TRBV2 and TRBJ2-7, with D tentatively TRBD1 (7 bases). The germline V gene has CDR1 SNHLY and CDR2 FYNNEI. Trimming shortened V by 1 base and J by 6 bases, and 13 bases separated the two germline ends. This CDR3 comprises 14 residues.

V usage is TRBV5-1 and J usage is TRBJ1-1; 7 bases are a match to TRBD1. Germline loops: CDR1 SGHRS, CDR2 YFSETQ. CDR3 length: 14 amino acids. Losses at the gene ends were 7 bases for V and 0 bases for J; bases not matched to a gene: 6. The CDR3 is CASGQGGMNTEAFF. The CDR3 DNA follows: TGCGCCAGCGGGCAGGGGGGCATGAACACTGAAGCTTTCTTT.

The V and J genes are TRBV12-3 or TRBV12-4 and TRBJ2-5, with a tentative D call TRBD1 (5 bases). The CDR3 runs 13 residues. Deletions cut 5 bases from V and 5 bases from J, with 12 bases between. The CDR3 nucleotides are TGTGCCAGCAGTAAACAGGTCCAGGAGACCCAGTACTTC. Residues: CASSKQVQETQYF.

There are a few counts of this clone. This chain links TRBV29-1 with TRBJ1-2, with 8 bases identical to TRBD1. This CDR3 comprises 14 residues. Germline assignment: CDR1 SQVTM and CDR2 ANQGSEA. Unmatched junction bases numbered 8, after V lost 2 bases and J lost 6 bases. CDR3: CSVEQGAPSNGYTF. The CDR3 DNA reads as TGCAGCGTTGAACAGGGGGCCCCGAGTAATGGCTACACCTTC.

The gene calls are TRBV29-1 and TRBJ1-4; D is perhaps TRBD1 (6 bases). With 7 bases removed from V and 13 bases from J, the gap between germline ends came to 16 bases. Per the germline V gene, CDR1 is SQVTM and CDR2 is ANQGSEA. This CDR3 region has 11 residues. The CDR3 DNA follows: TGCAGCGCCACGGCAGGGGATGCACTGTTTTTT. Amino acids: CSATAGDALFF.

V and J are TRBV29-1 and TRBJ2-1; 9 bases agree with TRBD2. The CDR3 consists of 13 residues. CDR1 is SQVTM and CDR2 is ANQGSEA in the germline V gene. Trimming cost V 6 bases and J 10 bases; bases outside gene matches: 10. CDR3: CSVQSGLAPEQFF. The CDR3 coding sequence is TGCAGCGTCCAGTCCGGACTAGCGCCCGAGCAGTTCTTC.